This TCR beta chain was sequenced for a study of blood T cell repertoires in COVID-19. Measured with immunoSEQ multiplex PCR; TCRdb has only the in-frame clones, and not every one. The table lists roughly 200,000 clones, 70% to 90% of them singletons. The length of the CDR3 is 15 residues. The receptor was derived from a man aged 55 to 70 with active or convalescent COVID-19. This sequence joins TRBV21-1 and TRBJ2-7; the table's D call, TRBD1, has no DNA check behind it. TRBV21-1 constitutes a pseudogene. Sequencing input: peripheral blood. The CDR3 sequence: CASRKDRGISYEQYF. The CDR3, as DNA: TGTGCCAGCAGAAAGGACAGGGGGATTTCCTACGAGCAGTACTTC.